This entry lists 29 T cell receptor beta chains sequenced from one sample in a study of Ad26.COV2.S vaccination and SARS-CoV-2 variants. Assay used: immunoSEQ multiplex PCR; TCRdb lists only in-frame clones, some missing. The data show about 400,000 clones, with around 91% seen just once and 1.9% held by the top ten. As for treatment: 19 received Ad26.COV2.S at low or high dose, single or two shots; about 5 received placebo; per-sample allocation not given. Sampling was performed 63 days after the first vaccine or placebo injection. This sample comprised peripheral blood, obtained in a trial of Ad26.COV2.S vaccine versus placebo. The receptor source for this set is a person aged 18-65 years who received the Ad26.COV2.S COVID-19 vaccine or a placebo.

V and J are TRBV30 and TRBJ1-2, with D perhaps matching TRBD1 (5 bases). Germline CDR1 reads GTSNPN; CDR2 reads SVGIG (reference sequence). CDR3 length: 12 residues. Trimming took 6 bases from V and 8 from J, leaving 16 bases between them. This chain's CDR3 is CACYPGIYGYTF. The CDR3 region has the DNA TGTGCCTGTTACCCAGGGATTTACGGCTACACCTTC.

In this sample, this clone turned up once. The chain joins TRBV11-3 to TRBJ2-1; 10 positions agree with TRBD2. The CDR3 spans 17 residues. J was trimmed by 10 bases and V by 5 bases; bases with no gene match: 17. The germline gives CDR1 SGHNT, CDR2 YENEEA. CDR3 sequence (DNA): TGTGCCAGCAGCGCAGGGGGCTTGGCTAGCGGGAGCGGAGAGCAGTTCTTC. Its protein product is CASSAGGLASGSGEQFF.

This chain links TRBV28 with TRBJ2-3; TRBD1 agrees at 10 bases. Looked up from germline, CDR1 is MDHEN and CDR2 is SYDVKM. V was pared by 6 bases and J by 4 bases, with 4 bases of the junction left unmatched. CDR3 size: 14 residues. CDR3: CASRTGGLSDTQYF. CDR3 sequence (DNA): TGTGCCAGCAGGACAGGGGGCTTGTCAGATACGCAGTATTTT. The complete variable domain, with remaining parts taken from reference TRBV28 and TRBJ2-3, reads DVKVTQSSRYLVKRTGEKVFLECVQDMDHENMFWYRQDPGLGLRLIYFSYDVKMKEKGDIPEGYSVSREKKERFSLILESASTNQTSMYLCASRTGGLSDTQYFGPGTRLTVL.

The chain recombines TRBV5-1 with TRBJ2-3, with D possibly matching TRBD2 (6 bases). The V end lost 0 bases, the J end lost 3 bases, and 14 bases lay between the germline ends. The CDR3 extends over 16 amino acids. In germline, CDR1 is SGHRS, CDR2 YFSETQ. CDR3 in DNA: TGCGCCAGCAGCTTGGAGGGCAGGGCGGGAACAGATACGCAGTATTTT. This encodes CASSLEGRAGTDTQYF.

This rearrangement joins TRBV20-1 to TRBJ2-5, with D possibly called TRBD1 or TRBD2 (6 bases each). Germline V gene lookup returns CDR1 DFQATT and CDR2 SNEGSKA (reference sequence). The germline V and J ends were trimmed by 3 bases and 5 bases, with 10 bases remaining between them. The CDR3 covers 12 residues. CDR3 region: CSASRGRETQYF. DNA of the CDR3: TGCAGTGCTAGTCGGGGGCGGGAGACCCAGTACTTC.

The chain links TRBV2 to TRBJ1-6; perhaps TRBD1 as D (5 bases). Per germline, CDR1 SNHLY and CDR2 FYNNEI. The CDR3 has 13 residues. The V and J ends lost 8 bases and 5 bases respectively, with 10 bases between them. The CDR3, as DNA: TGTGCCAGCGGAGGGACTGATAATTCACCCCTCCACTTT. As protein: CASGGTDNSPLHF.

The chain uses TRBV4-1 and TRBJ2-2; possible D gene TRBD2, 5 bases. The germline V gene has CDR1 MGHRA and CDR2 YSYEKL. Trimming took off 1 base at V and 8 bases at J, with 20 bases between the two ends. CDR3 size: 17 residues. As DNA, the CDR3 is TGCGCCAGCAGCCAAGTGAGCGGCCTCCTCTCAACGGGGGAGCTGTTTTTT. As protein: CASSQVSGLLSTGELFF.

This rearrangement joins TRBV5-1 to TRBJ2-5; TRBD2 matches at 8 bases. This CDR3 contains 14 residues. From germline, CDR1 is SGHRS and CDR2 YFSETQ. V shed 6 bases and J 5 bases; nucleotides not matched to a gene: 9. DNA of the CDR3: TGCGCCAGCACTACTGCGGGGGGAGCGGAGACCCAGTACTTC. Encoded protein: CASTTAGGAETQYF.

V usage is TRBV7-5 and J usage is TRBJ2-5; TRBD1, the D gene given by the table, was not confirmed from the DNA. TRBV7-5 is an annotated pseudogene. The CDR3 totals 15 residues. CDR3 amino acids: CVRSVPGTVQETQYF. The CDR3 DNA reads as TGTGTCAGAAGCGTCCCCGGGACAGTACAAGAGACCCAGTACTTC.

This sequence joins TRBV15 and TRBJ2-3, with 8 bases matching TRBD1. Germline V gene sequence: CDR1 LNHNV, CDR2 YYDKDF (reference sequence). The ends lost 4 bases at V and 4 bases at J; junction bases unmatched: 7. This CDR3 has 15 residues. The CDR3, as DNA: TGTGCCACCAGCATCGGGACAGGCGGCGCAGATACGCAGTATTTT. It specifies CATSIGTGGADTQYF.

The chain links TRBV11-3 to TRBJ1-6; no reliable D call. The V end was cut by 1 base, the J end by 9 bases, with 13 bases between. The CDR3 consists of 15 residues. From germline, CDR1 is SGHNT and CDR2 YENEEA. CDR3 sequence reads: CASSLVGVTGSPLHF. The CDR3 nucleotides read TGTGCCAGCAGCTTAGTCGGAGTTACGGGTTCACCCCTCCACTTT.

The chain has TRBV6-1 and TRBJ2-2; D perhaps matches TRBD2 (6 bases). The germline CDR1 and CDR2 sequences are MNHNS and SASEGT. Trimming took off 3 bases at V and 5 bases at J, with 22 bases between the two ends. The CDR3 totals 18 residues. The CDR3 here is CASSDEEGSGGFTGELFF. CDR3 DNA: TGTGCCAGCAGTGATGAGGAGGGCTCCGGGGGTTTTACCGGGGAGCTGTTTTTT.

V usage is TRBV2 and J usage is TRBJ2-2; 9 nucleotides line up with TRBD2. Germline V gives CDR1 SNHLY, CDR2 FYNNEI. The junction had 3 bases not matched to a gene; V was cut back by 4 bases and J by 0 bases. The CDR3 contains 16 residues. The CDR3: CASSVRLAANTGELFF. CDR3 in DNA: TGTGCCAGCAGTGTCCGACTAGCGGCGAACACCGGGGAGCTGTTTTTT.

The chain combines TRBV30 with TRBJ1-5; D is possibly TRBD1 (5 bases). The germline V gene has CDR1 GTSNPN and CDR2 SVGIG (reference sequence). The V end was cut by 2 bases, the J end by 3 bases, with 14 bases between. The CDR3 is made up of 15 amino acids. CDR3 coding DNA: TGTGCCTGGAGTCTTAGAGGGGTTTTCAATCAGCCCCAGCATTTT. Translating gives CAWSLRGVFNQPQHF.

The chain links TRBV5-1 to TRBJ2-5; D uncertain. The CDR3 loop spans 13 amino acids. V was pared by 4 bases and J by 5 bases, with 12 bases between. Germline assignment: CDR1 SGHRS and CDR2 YFSETQ. The CDR3 sequence: CASSTPVRETQYF. The CDR3 bases are TGCGCCAGCAGCACGCCTGTCCGGGAGACCCAGTACTTC.

The rearrangement links TRBV5-6 to TRBJ1-4, with TRBD1 matching over 7 bases. CDR3 length: 16 amino acids. CDR1 is SGHDT, CDR2 YYEEEE, per germline. Trimming took 3 bases from V and 7 from J; bases not matched to a gene: 12. The CDR3 bases are TGTGCCAGCAGCTCAGCGACAGGGATCGTGGGTGAAAAACTGTTTTTT. The encoded protein is CASSSATGIVGEKLFF. Full variable domain (remainder filled in from reference TRBV5-6 and TRBJ1-4): DAGVTQSPTHLIKTRGQQVTLRCSPKSGHDTVSWYQQALGQGPQFIFQYYEEEERQRGNFPDRFSGHQFPNYSSELNVNALLLGDSALYLCASSSATGIVGEKLFFGSGTQLSVL.

This clone was seen a single time. The gene calls are TRBV6-2 or TRBV6-3 and TRBJ2-3, with 9 bases aligning to TRBD2. The CDR3 consists of 15 residues. Germline lookup yields CDR1 MNHEY and CDR2 SVGEGT. The ends lost 6 bases at V and 4 bases at J; junction bases unmatched: 8. The CDR3 loop is CASSPEAGGADTQYF. CDR3 nucleotide sequence: TGTGCCAGCAGCCCTGAGGCGGGAGGGGCAGATACGCAGTATTTT.

J is TRBJ1-1 and V is TRBV4-1; 8 positions agree with TRBD1. The CDR3 is 16 residues long. CDR1 is MGHRA and CDR2 is YSYEKL in the germline V gene. The V and J ends lost 1 base and 5 bases, in that order; junction bases with no gene match: 9. The CDR3, as DNA: TGCGCCAGCAGCCAAGGGACCTGGACAGGGAAAACTGAAGCTTTCTTT. This encodes CASSQGTWTGKTEAFF.

The rearrangement uses TRBV5-1 and TRBJ2-3, with 9 bases fitting TRBD1. The CDR3 has 17 residues. Germline trimming cut 4 bases from V and 6 bases from J; bases unmatched to any gene: 15. Germline V gene lookup returns CDR1 SGHRS and CDR2 YFSETQ. The CDR3 DNA is TGCGCCAGCAGCCTCTCCGGGACAGGGTTCCCCCCGGATACGCAGTATTTT. It specifies CASSLSGTGFPPDTQYF. Complete variable domain (other parts from reference TRBV5-1 and TRBJ2-3): KAGVTQTPRYLIKTRGQQVTLSCSPISGHRSVSWYQQTPGQGLQFLFEYFSETQRNKGNFPGRFSGRQFSNSRSEMNVSTLELGDSALYLCASSLSGTGFPPDTQYFGPGTRLTVL.

As to this clone: The junction and the germline gene differ at one end; a read error may be behind it. V usage is TRBV7-7 and J usage is TRBJ2-1; 16 nucleotides match TRBD2. This CDR3 has 14 amino acids. Per the germline V gene, CDR1 is SSHAT and CDR2 is FNYEAQ (reference sequence). The DNA of the CDR3 is TGTGCTAGCAGCCCGGGACTAGCGGGAGGGGAGCAGTTCTTC. As protein: CASSPGLAGGEQFF.

V gene TRBV24-1 combines with J gene TRBJ2-5, with D possibly matching TRBD2 (6 bases). This CDR3 contains 15 residues. Germline lookup yields CDR1 KGHDR and CDR2 SFDVKD. Trimming cost V 1 base and J 2 bases, with 10 bases left between them. CDR3 coding DNA: TGTGCCACCAGTGATTTTACTGCGGGGCAAGAGACCCAGTACTTC. Translated, it gives CATSDFTAGQETQYF.

This sequence joins TRBV5-1 and TRBJ2-1; 8 bases are a match to TRBD2. CDR1 is SGHRS, CDR2 YFSETQ, per germline. The CDR3 has 15 residues. Losses at the gene ends were 4 bases for V and 4 bases for J; bases not matched to a gene: 7. The DNA of the CDR3 is TGCGCCAGCAGCCTAACTAGCGGAGATTACAATGAGCAGTTCTTC. Translating gives CASSLTSGDYNEQFF.

CDR3: CASSLWGMREQYF. The CDR3 nucleotides read TGTGCCAGCAGCTTGTGGGGAATGCGGGAGCAGTACTTC. The chain employs TRBV5-6 and TRBJ2-7; D gene uncertain. CDR3 length equals 13 residues. With 1 base removed from V and 7 bases from J, the gap between germline ends came to 12 bases. Germline CDR1 and CDR2: SGHDT and YYEEEE.

The chain employs TRBV6-2 or TRBV6-3 and TRBJ2-3; 8 bases are shared with TRBD2. From germline, CDR1 is MNHEY and CDR2 SVGEGT. This CDR3 region has 13 residues. V dropped 6 bases and J dropped 4; count of bases not matched to a gene: 3. DNA for the CDR3: TGTGCCAGCAGCCGAGCGGGAGCAGATACGCAGTATTTT. Amino acid sequence: CASSRAGADTQYF.

This sequence joins TRBV7-3 and TRBJ2-7; TRBD1 aligns across 9 bases. Per germline, CDR1 SGHTA and CDR2 FQGTGA. This CDR3 is built from 15 residues. V was pared by 4 bases and J by 3 bases, with 7 bases of the junction left unmatched. This CDR3 is CASSSPGQGDYEQYF. DNA for the CDR3: TGTGCCAGCAGCTCACCGGGACAGGGAGACTACGAGCAGTACTTC.

Only a few counts were recorded for this clone. The J gene is TRBJ2-3, the V gene TRBV27; D call uncertain. V lost 5 bases and J 0 bases, leaving 3 bases between the germline ends. Per germline, CDR1 MNHEY and CDR2 SMNVEV (reference sequence). The CDR3 runs 12 residues. CDR3 nucleotides: TGTGCCAGCAGTCATAGCACAGATACGCAGTATTTT. This codes for CASSHSTDTQYF.

CDR3 in amino acids: CASTYGREAFF. Written as DNA, the CDR3 is TGTGCCAGCACCTACGGGAGAGAAGCTTTCTTT. J is TRBJ1-1 and V is TRBV6-5; D gene uncertain. V was clipped by 7 bases and J by 8 bases, with 11 bases between them. Germline V gene sequence: CDR1 MNHEY, CDR2 SVGAGI. CDR3 length: 11 residues.

This sequence joins TRBV4-1 and TRBJ1-1; 8 bases map to TRBD1. The V gene end was trimmed by 5 bases and the J gene end by 4 bases; junction bases not matched to a gene: 3. The CDR3 covers 13 residues. The germline V gene has CDR1 MGHRA and CDR2 YSYEKL. The CDR3 loop is CASSTDRGTEAFF. The DNA of the CDR3 is TGCGCCAGCAGCACCGACAGGGGCACTGAAGCTTTCTTT.

The chain recombines TRBV28 with TRBJ1-1, with D possibly matching TRBD1 (6 bases). With 6 bases removed from V and 4 bases from J, the gap between germline ends came to 15 bases. CDR1 is MDHEN, CDR2 SYDVKM, per germline. This CDR3 is 14 amino acids long. CDR3 sequence: CASRPTGPGTEAFF. The CDR3 DNA is TGTGCCAGCAGACCCACAGGGCCGGGCACTGAAGCTTTCTTT. Variable domain in full (rest from reference TRBV28 and TRBJ1-1): DVKVTQSSRYLVKRTGEKVFLECVQDMDHENMFWYRQDPGLGLRLIYFSYDVKMKEKGDIPEGYSVSREKKERFSLILESASTNQTSMYLCASRPTGPGTEAFFGQGTRLTVV.